This T cell receptor beta chain derives from a study of CD8+ T cells in alopecia areata. Treatment in this sample: oral pan-JAK inhibitor, 5-10 mg twice daily. The CDR3 covers 13 residues. Trimming pared 6 bases from V and 2 bases from J, leaving 10 bases between. Germline lookup yields CDR1 ENHRY and CDR2 SYGVKD. Following RNA extraction, reverse transcription yielded cDNA that acted as the sequencing template. Only in-frame clones appear in the TCRdb table, and some are missing; sequencing was by immunoSEQ multiplex PCR. Among around 300,000 clones listed, roughly 63% were seen once. Specimen: CD4+ T cells sorted from blood, collected around week 54, from a patient treated with tofacitinib. This receptor was identified in a human donor with alopecia areata. The chain is built from TRBV10-3 and TRBJ2-5, with a possible D match to TRBD1 (6 bases). The CDR3 region is CAISRTEQETQYF. The CDR3 DNA reads TGTGCCATCAGCCGGACAGAGCAAGAGACCCAGTACTTC.